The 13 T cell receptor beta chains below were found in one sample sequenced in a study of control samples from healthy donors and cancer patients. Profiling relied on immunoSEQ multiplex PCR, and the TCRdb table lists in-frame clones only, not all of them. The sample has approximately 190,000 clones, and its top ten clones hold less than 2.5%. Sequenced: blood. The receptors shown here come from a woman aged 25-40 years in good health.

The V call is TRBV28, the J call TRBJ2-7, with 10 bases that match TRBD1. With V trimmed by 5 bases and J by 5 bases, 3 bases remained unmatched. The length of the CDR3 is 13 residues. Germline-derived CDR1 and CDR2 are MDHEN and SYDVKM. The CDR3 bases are TGTGCCAGCAGTGGGACAGGGGTCGACGAGCAGTACTTC. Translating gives CASSGTGVDEQYF. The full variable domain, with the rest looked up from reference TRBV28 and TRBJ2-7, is DVKVTQSSRYLVKRTGEKVFLECVQDMDHENMFWYRQDPGLGLRLIYFSYDVKMKEKGDIPEGYSVSREKKERFSLILESASTNQTSMYLCASSGTGVDEQYFGPGTRLTVT.

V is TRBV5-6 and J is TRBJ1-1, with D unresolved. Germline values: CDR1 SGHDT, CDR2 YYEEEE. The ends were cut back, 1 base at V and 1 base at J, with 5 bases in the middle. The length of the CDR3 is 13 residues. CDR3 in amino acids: CASSLLGNTEAFF. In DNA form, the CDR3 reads TGTGCCAGCAGCTTGTTGGGGAACACTGAAGCTTTCTTT.

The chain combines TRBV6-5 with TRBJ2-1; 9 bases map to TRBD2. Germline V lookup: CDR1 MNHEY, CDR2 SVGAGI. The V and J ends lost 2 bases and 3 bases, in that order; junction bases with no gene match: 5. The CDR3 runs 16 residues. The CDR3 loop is CASSYGGTSNYNEQFF. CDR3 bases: TGTGCCAGCAGTTACGGGGGGACTAGCAACTACAATGAGCAGTTCTTC.

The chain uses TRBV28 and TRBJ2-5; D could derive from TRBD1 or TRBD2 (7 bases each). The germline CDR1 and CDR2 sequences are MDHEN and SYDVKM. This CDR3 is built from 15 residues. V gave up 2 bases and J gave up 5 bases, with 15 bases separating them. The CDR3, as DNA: TGTGCCAGCAGTTTACCCCAGGGGGGGTGGGAGACCCAGTACTTC. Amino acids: CASSLPQGGWETQYF.

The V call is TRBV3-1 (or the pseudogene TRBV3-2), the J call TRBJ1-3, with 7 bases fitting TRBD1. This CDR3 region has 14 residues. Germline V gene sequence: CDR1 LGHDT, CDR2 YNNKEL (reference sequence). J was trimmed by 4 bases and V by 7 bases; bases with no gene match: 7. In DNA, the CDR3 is TGTGCCAGCACCGACAGGGCTGGAGGAAACACCATATATTTT. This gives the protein CASTDRAGGNTIYF.

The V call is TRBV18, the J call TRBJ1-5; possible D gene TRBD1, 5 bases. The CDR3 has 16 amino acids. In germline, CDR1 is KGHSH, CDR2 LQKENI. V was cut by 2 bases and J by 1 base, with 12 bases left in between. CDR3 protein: CASSPYGGGSNQPQHF. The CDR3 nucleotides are TGTGCCAGCTCACCATATGGGGGTGGAAGCAATCAGCCCCAGCATTTT.

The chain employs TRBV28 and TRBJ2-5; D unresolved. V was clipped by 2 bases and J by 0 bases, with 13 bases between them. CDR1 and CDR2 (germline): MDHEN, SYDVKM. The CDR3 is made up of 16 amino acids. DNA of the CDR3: TGTGCCAGCAGTTTAATAAGGTTTCTGTACCAAGAGACCCAGTACTTC. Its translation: CASSLIRFLYQETQYF. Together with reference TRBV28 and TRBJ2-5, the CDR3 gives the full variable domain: DVKVTQSSRYLVKRTGEKVFLECVQDMDHENMFWYRQDPGLGLRLIYFSYDVKMKEKGDIPEGYSVSREKKERFSLILESASTNQTSMYLCASSLIRFLYQETQYFGPGTRLLVL.

The CDR3 nucleotides are TGTGCCAGCAGTCTCAGGGCTGCCGGGGAGCTGTTTTTT. Translation: CASSLRAAGELFF. This chain links TRBV12-3 or TRBV12-4 with TRBJ2-2; D possibly corresponds to TRBD1 (5 bases). V shed 5 bases and J shed 6 bases, with 10 bases lying between them. CDR3 size: 13 residues.

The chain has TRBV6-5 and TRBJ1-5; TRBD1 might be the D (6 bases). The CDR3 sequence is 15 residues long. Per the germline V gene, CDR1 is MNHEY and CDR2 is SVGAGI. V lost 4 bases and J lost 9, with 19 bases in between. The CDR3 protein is CASSFRQASGGPQHF. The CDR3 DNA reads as TGTGCCAGCAGTTTCAGACAGGCCTCGGGAGGGCCCCAGCATTTT.

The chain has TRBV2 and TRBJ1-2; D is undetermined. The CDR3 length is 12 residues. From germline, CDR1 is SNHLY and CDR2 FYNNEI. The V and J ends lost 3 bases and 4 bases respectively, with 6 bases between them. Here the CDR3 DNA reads TGTGCCAGCAGTGAGACGGTCTATGGCTACACCTTC. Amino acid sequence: CASSETVYGYTF.

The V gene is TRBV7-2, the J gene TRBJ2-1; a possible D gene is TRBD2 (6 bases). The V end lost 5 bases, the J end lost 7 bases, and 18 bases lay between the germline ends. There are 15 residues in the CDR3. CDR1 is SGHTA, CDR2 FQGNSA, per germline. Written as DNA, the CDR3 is TGTGCCAGCAGCCTACCCCATCCCGGGAGAAATGAGCAGTTCTTC. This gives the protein CASSLPHPGRNEQFF.

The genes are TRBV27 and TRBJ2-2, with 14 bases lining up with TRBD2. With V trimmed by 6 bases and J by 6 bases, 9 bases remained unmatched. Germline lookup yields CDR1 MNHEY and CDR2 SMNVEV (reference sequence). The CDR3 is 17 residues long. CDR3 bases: TGTGCCAGCAGGGGGACTAGCGGGGGAGGGAGATCCGGGGAGCTGTTTTTT. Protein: CASRGTSGGGRSGELFF.

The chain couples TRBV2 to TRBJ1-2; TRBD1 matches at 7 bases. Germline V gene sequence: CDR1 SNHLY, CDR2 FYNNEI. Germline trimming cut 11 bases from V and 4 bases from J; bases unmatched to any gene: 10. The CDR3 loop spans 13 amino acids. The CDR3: CAGWTGGAYGYTF. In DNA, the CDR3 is TGTGCCGGATGGACAGGAGGGGCCTATGGCTACACCTTC.